These 17 T cell receptor beta chains were sequenced from one sample in a study of OX40 agonist ivuxolimab in advanced cancers. Clones were read by immunoSEQ multiplex PCR, and TCRdb kept only the in-frame ones, dropping some. The sample carries about 22,000 clones, 70% to 85% recorded once. This specimen was CD4+ or CD8+ T cells sorted from blood, taken in a trial of the OX40 agonist ivuxolimab. These receptors were taken from an adult with an advanced solid tumor such as melanoma, head and neck, liver or kidney cancer.

The rearrangement joins TRBV29-1 to TRBJ1-4; a possible D gene is TRBD1 (6 bases). The CDR3 is made up of 13 amino acids. The V gene's germline CDR1 is SQVTM and CDR2 ANQGSEA. Trimming removed 4 bases at V and 4 bases at J, with 10 bases between. The CDR3 DNA is TGCAGCGTTGGGACAGTCAATAATGAAAAACTGTTTTTT. It is translated as CSVGTVNNEKLFF.

The J gene is TRBJ1-5, the V gene TRBV6-5; the D is unclear. The V gene lost 6 bases and the J gene lost 2 bases, with 11 bases spanning the gap. The CDR3 spans 14 residues. Germline V CDR1 and CDR2: MNHEY, SVGAGI. The CDR3 DNA reads as TGTGCCAGCAGCGCAGCCGCTCGCAATCAGCCCCAGCATTTT. Protein product: CASSAAARNQPQHF.

V gene TRBV11-1 combines with J gene TRBJ2-5; D call uncertain. Germline V gives CDR1 SGHAT, CDR2 FQDESV (reference sequence). Trimming pared 3 bases from V and 5 bases from J, leaving 7 bases between. The CDR3 has 12 residues. CDR3 residues: CASSFLDETQYF. DNA for the CDR3: TGTGCCAGCAGCTTTTTGGACGAGACCCAGTACTTC.

This chain uses TRBV2 with TRBJ2-5; 8 nucleotides align to TRBD1. This CDR3 region has 16 residues. Germline V lookup: CDR1 SNHLY, CDR2 FYNNEI. Trimming took 2 bases from V and 2 from J; bases not matched to a gene: 7. In nucleotides, the CDR3 is TGTGCCAGCAGTGAATGGGCCGGACAGGGACAAGAGACCCAGTACTTC. Amino acids: CASSEWAGQGQETQYF.

V gene TRBV10-1 combines with J gene TRBJ2-5; no clear D. This CDR3 contains 13 residues. The V end lost 0 bases, the J end lost 5 bases, and 7 bases lay between the germline ends. Germline V gives CDR1 WNHNN, CDR2 SYGVQD (reference sequence). This chain's CDR3 is CASSESPWETQYF. CDR3 bases: TGCGCCAGCAGTGAGTCCCCTTGGGAGACCCAGTACTTC.

This chain joins TRBV30 and TRBJ2-3; D remains unclear. From germline, CDR1 is GTSNPN and CDR2 SVGIG (reference sequence). V was shortened by 3 bases and J by 6 bases, with 13 bases between the two germline ends. The CDR3 has 13 amino acids. The CDR3 DNA follows: TGTGCCTGGAGCTTGACCCGTAGGGATACGCAGTATTTT. This encodes CAWSLTRRDTQYF.

The rearrangement uses TRBV15 and TRBJ2-3; 8 positions match TRBD2. CDR3 length: 15 residues. The V gene's germline CDR1 is LNHNV and CDR2 YYDKDF (reference sequence). J gave up 2 bases and V 1 base, and 2 bases lay outside the gene matches. CDR3 region: CATSRVLADTDTQYF. The DNA for the CDR3 is TGTGCCACCAGCAGAGTACTAGCGGACACAGATACGCAGTATTTT.

The chain joins TRBV5-6 to TRBJ2-3; 8 bases map to TRBD1. V shed 3 bases, J shed 2 bases, and the junction held 5 bases outside the gene matches. The germline gives CDR1 SGHDT, CDR2 YYEEEE. The CDR3 is 15 residues long. The CDR3 region has the DNA TGTGCCAGCAGCTCTGACAGGGGCTTCACAGATACGCAGTATTTT. Residues: CASSSDRGFTDTQYF.

V usage is TRBV5-3 and J usage is TRBJ2-3, with D tentatively TRBD1 (6 bases). TRBV5-3 is an ORF, with its function uncertain. The CDR3 extends over 14 amino acids. V was trimmed by 8 bases and J by 2 bases, leaving 15 bases between them. Here the CDR3 reads CASSHTGFTDTQYF. The CDR3 DNA reads TGTGCCAGCAGCCATACAGGGTTCACAGATACGCAGTATTTT.

The rearrangement joins TRBV2 to TRBJ2-5; TRBD1 matches at 11 bases. Germline V gene data show CDR1 as SNHLY and CDR2 as FYNNEI. J lost 11 bases, V lost 6 bases, and 11 bases had no gene match. The CDR3 length is 14 residues. CDR3: CASSPGQGAWEQYF. The CDR3 DNA is TGTGCCAGCAGCCCAGGACAGGGGGCATGGGAGCAGTACTTC. Looking up the rest from reference TRBV2 and TRBJ2-5 gives the full variable domain: EPEVTQTPSHQVTQMGQEVILRCVPISNHLYFYWYRQILGQKVEFLVSFYNNEISEKSEIFDDQFSVERPDGSNFTLKIRSTKLEDSAMYFCASSPGQGAWEQYFGPGTRLLVL.

This chain connects TRBV7-2 to TRBJ1-1, with 8 bases fitting TRBD1. Per germline, CDR1 SGHTA and CDR2 FQGNSA. CDR3 length equals 12 residues. The trim removed 5 bases at V and 7 bases at J, leaving 3 bases unmatched. The CDR3 bases are TGTGCCAGCAGCCTCGACAGGGGTGAAGCTTTCTTT. Translation: CASSLDRGEAFF. Supplemented by reference TRBV7-2 and TRBJ1-1, the full variable domain reads GAGVSQSPSNKVTEKGKDVELRCDPISGHTALYWYRQSLGQGLEFLIYFQGNSAPDKSGLPSDRFSAERTGGSVSTLTIQRTQQEDSAVYLCASSLDRGEAFFGQGTRLTVV.

This clone was counted a single time. The rearrangement uses TRBV5-1 and TRBJ1-4; TRBD1 agrees at 8 bases. V gave up 2 bases and J gave up 2 bases; unmatched junction bases: 8. Germline CDR1 is SGHRS and CDR2 is YFSETQ. CDR3 size: 17 residues. This CDR3 is CASSFYGQGETNEKLFF. CDR3 nucleotide sequence: TGCGCCAGCAGCTTCTACGGACAGGGTGAGACTAATGAAAAACTGTTTTTT. Full variable domain (outside the CDR3, taken from reference TRBV5-1 and TRBJ1-4): KAGVTQTPRYLIKTRGQQVTLSCSPISGHRSVSWYQQTPGQGLQFLFEYFSETQRNKGNFPGRFSGRQFSNSRSEMNVSTLELGDSALYLCASSFYGQGETNEKLFFGSGTQLSVL.

The genes are TRBV6-1 and TRBJ1-1; the D gene is possibly TRBD1 (5 bases). The germline V and J ends were trimmed by 7 bases and 5 bases, with 17 bases remaining between them. This CDR3 is 14 amino acids long. CDR1 is MNHNS and CDR2 is SASEGT in the germline V gene. This CDR3 is CASTEDTFWTEAFF. The CDR3 DNA reads TGTGCCAGCACTGAGGACACCTTCTGGACTGAAGCTTTCTTT.

The CDR3 loop reads CASSLGAGGAVTEAFF. In DNA, the CDR3 is TGTGCCAGCAGCTTGGGGGCAGGGGGCGCGGTTACTGAAGCTTTCTTT. V gene TRBV5-6 combines with J gene TRBJ1-1, with 8 nucleotides matching TRBD1. The CDR3 loop spans 16 amino acids. J gave up 5 bases and V 0 bases, and 9 bases lay outside the gene matches. Germline V gene lookup returns CDR1 SGHDT and CDR2 YYEEEE.

The CDR3 nucleotides are TGTGCCAGCAGCTTAGACCCCGTAACAGGCTACGAGCAGTACTTC. It translates to CASSLDPVTGYEQYF. The rearrangement links TRBV7-2 to TRBJ2-7; D is perhaps TRBD1 (5 bases). V lost 1 base, J lost 3 bases, and 13 bases lay in between. Per the germline V gene, CDR1 is SGHTA and CDR2 is FQGNSA. The CDR3 is made up of 15 amino acids.

This clone was recorded a few times. This sequence joins TRBV2 and TRBJ2-1, with D possibly being TRBD1 or TRBD2 (5 bases each). The CDR3 has 16 amino acids. Trimming cost V 3 bases and J 7 bases, with 19 bases left between them. The germline CDR1 and CDR2 sequences are SNHLY and FYNNEI. The CDR3 DNA reads as TGTGCCAGCAGTGATGGCCCCTCGGGACGAGTGAATGAGCAGTTCTTC. Protein: CASSDGPSGRVNEQFF.

V gene TRBV5-4 combines with J gene TRBJ2-3; 15 nucleotides match TRBD2. This CDR3 has 16 residues. The germline V gene has CDR1 SGHNT and CDR2 YYREEE (reference sequence). The V and J ends lost 0 bases and 7 bases, in that order; junction bases with no gene match: 3. This CDR3 is CASSLGTSGGAYTQYF. CDR3 DNA sequence: TGTGCCAGCAGCTTGGGGACTAGCGGGGGGGCCTATACGCAGTATTTT. Based on the CDR3 plus reference TRBV5-4 and TRBJ2-3, the full variable domain is ETGVTQSPTHLIKTRGQQVTLRCSSQSGHNTVSWYQQALGQGPQFIFQYYREEENGRGNFPPRFSGLQFPNYSSELNVNALELDDSALYLCASSLGTSGGAYTQYFGPGTRLTVL.